This T cell receptor (beta chain) emerged from a study of OX40 agonist ivuxolimab in advanced cancers. General study points: Researchers did not establish what antigens the expanded peripheral T cells target.

Generated by immunoSEQ multiplex PCR, the TCRdb table keeps only in-frame clones and is missing some. The sample includes almost 80,000 clones, about 83% of them seen just once. Germline V lookup: CDR1 GTSNPN, CDR2 SVGIG (reference sequence). The CDR3 is 9 residues long, ends included. Note on this clone: Its specificity is unknown. The conserved final phenylalanine or tryptophan is absent from the CDR3, which likely points to a read error. No DNA is shown, since the ends of the CDR3 on it are uncertain; the CDR3 is the one TCRdb lists.

Blood samples were obtained at baseline, cycle 4 day 1, and cycle 7 day 1. The specimen comprised CD4+ or CD8+ T cells sorted from blood, sampled in a trial of the OX40 agonist ivuxolimab. This clonotype was obtained from an adult with an advanced solid tumor such as melanoma, head and neck, liver or kidney cancer. The chain joins TRBV30 to TRBJ2-7. The CDR3: CAWIGPHCR.